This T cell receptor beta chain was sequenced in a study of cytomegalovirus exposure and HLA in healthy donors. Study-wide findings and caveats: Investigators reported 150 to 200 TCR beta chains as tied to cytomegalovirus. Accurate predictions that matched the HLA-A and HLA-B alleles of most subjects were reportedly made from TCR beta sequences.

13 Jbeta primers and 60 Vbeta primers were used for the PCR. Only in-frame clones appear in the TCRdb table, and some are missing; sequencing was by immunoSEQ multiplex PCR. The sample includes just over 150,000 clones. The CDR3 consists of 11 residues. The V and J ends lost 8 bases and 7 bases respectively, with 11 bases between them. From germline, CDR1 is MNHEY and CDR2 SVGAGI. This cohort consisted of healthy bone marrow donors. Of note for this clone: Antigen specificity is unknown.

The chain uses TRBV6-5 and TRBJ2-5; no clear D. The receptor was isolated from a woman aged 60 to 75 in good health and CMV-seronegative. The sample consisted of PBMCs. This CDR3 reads CASSQTGTQYF. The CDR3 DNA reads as TGTGCCAGCTCCCAGACGGGGACCCAGTACTTC.